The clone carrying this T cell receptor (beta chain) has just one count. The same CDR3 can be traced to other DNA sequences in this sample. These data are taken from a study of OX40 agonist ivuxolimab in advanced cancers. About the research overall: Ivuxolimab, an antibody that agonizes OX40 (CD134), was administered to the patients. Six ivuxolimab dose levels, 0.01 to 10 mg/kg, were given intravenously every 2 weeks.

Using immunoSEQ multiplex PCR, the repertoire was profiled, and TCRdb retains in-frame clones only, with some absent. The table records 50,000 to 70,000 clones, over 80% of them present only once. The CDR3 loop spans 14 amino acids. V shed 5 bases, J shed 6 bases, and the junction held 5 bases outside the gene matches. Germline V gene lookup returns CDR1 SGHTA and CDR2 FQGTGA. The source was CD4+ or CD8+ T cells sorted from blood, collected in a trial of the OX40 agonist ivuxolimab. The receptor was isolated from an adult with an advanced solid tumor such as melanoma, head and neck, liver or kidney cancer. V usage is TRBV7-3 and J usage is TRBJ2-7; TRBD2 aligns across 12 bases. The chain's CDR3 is CASSLAGGGFEQYF. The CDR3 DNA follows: TGTGCCAGCAGCCTAGCGGGAGGGGGTTTCGAGCAGTACTTC.